This T cell receptor (beta chain) was documented in a study of blood T cell repertoires in COVID-19. Germline-derived CDR1 and CDR2 are LNHDA and SQIVND (reference sequence). This CDR3 contains 13 residues. V was clipped by 3 bases and J by 9 bases, with 13 bases between them. The table lists this clone with a few counts. Here immunoSEQ multiplex PCR was the method, and the copy in TCRdb shows in-frame clones only, minus some. The profile covers 110,000 to 150,000 clones, with 65% to 90% appearing a single time and less than 3% taken by the ten largest. This chain connects TRBV19 to TRBJ2-3; a possible D gene is TRBD2 (5 bases). Sequenced input: peripheral blood. The origin of this receptor is a man aged 50-59 years with acute or convalescent COVID-19. This chain's CDR3 is CASSMGVEGTQYF. The CDR3 DNA is TGTGCCAGTAGTATGGGAGTCGAGGGCACGCAGTATTTT.